This T cell receptor (beta chain) was observed in a study of cytomegalovirus exposure and HLA in healthy donors. General study findings and limits: For most TCR sequences rarity was the rule, although some public TCRs occurred in many donors. According to a later analysis, donors in an Asian-associated ancestry cluster reportedly had fewer N-insertions than the roughly 630-donor mean.

The primer mix had 60 Vbeta and 13 Jbeta primers. Clones were read by immunoSEQ multiplex PCR, and TCRdb kept only the in-frame ones, dropping some. The table includes about 170,000 clones, around 76% detected once. This clone has only one observation. The target antigen is unknown. The CDR3 loop spans 15 amino acids. CDR1 and CDR2 from the germline V gene are LNHDA and SQIVND (reference sequence). Trimming cost V 3 bases and J 2 bases, with 14 bases left between them. This TCR was sampled from a female donor in good health and CMV-seronegative. This sequence joins TRBV19 and TRBJ2-7; D perhaps matches TRBD2 (5 bases). Sequencing was done on a sample of PBMCs. The CDR3 DNA is TGTGCCAGTAGTATTCTAGCAGAGGGAACCTACGAGCAGTACTTC. Amino acid sequence: CASSILAEGTYEQYF.